The 7 T cell receptor beta chains below were found in one sample sequenced in a study of shared clonotypes between healthy human individuals. Profiled with immunoSEQ multiplex PCR; TCRdb holds only in-frame clones, not every one. The sample lists some 500,000 clones, approximately 71% seen once, with about 11% in the top ten. The specimen sequenced was PBMCs. Receptors originate from a woman in her 40s in good health. Some clones in this sample may be carry-over from other donors' samples.

This chain connects TRBV11-3 to TRBJ1-5; no reliable D call. V was clipped by 2 bases and J by 6 bases, with 5 bases between them. CDR1 SGHNT and CDR2 YENEEA come from the germline V gene. The CDR3 totals 12 residues. CDR3 region: CASSLSGQPQHF. As DNA, the CDR3 is TGTGCCAGCAGCTTATCAGGTCAGCCCCAGCATTTT. The variable domain in full, completed from reference TRBV11-3 and TRBJ1-5, reads EAGVVQSPRYKIIEKKQPVAFWCNPISGHNTLYWYLQNLGQGPELLIRYENEEAVDDSQLPKDRFSAERLKGVDSTLKIQPAELGDSAVYLCASSLSGQPQHFGDGTRLSIL.

V usage is TRBV2 and J usage is TRBJ1-2, with 10 bases that match TRBD1. There are 15 residues in the CDR3. V gave up 6 bases and J gave up 3 bases; unmatched junction bases: 7. Germline V gene lookup returns CDR1 SNHLY and CDR2 FYNNEI. CDR3 loop: CASRIDRGRDYGYTF. In DNA, the CDR3 is TGTGCCAGCAGGATCGACAGGGGGCGCGACTATGGCTACACCTTC.

In regard to this clone: This may be a read error: a much more frequent sequence differs by one nucleotide. Other nucleotide sequences from this sample produce the same CDR3. The chain couples TRBV7-9 to TRBJ2-7; D not resolved. Germline values: CDR1 SEHNR, CDR2 FQNEAQ (reference sequence). This CDR3 region has 11 residues. V lost 2 bases to trimming and J lost 4 bases, with 3 bases between them. CDR3 sequence: CASSLRYEQYF. CDR3 DNA sequence: TGTGCCAGCAGCTTAAGGTACGAGCAGTACTTC. Drawing the rest from reference TRBV7-9 and TRBJ2-7, the complete variable domain is DTGVSQNPRHKITKRGQNVTFRCDPISEHNRLYWYRQTLGQGPEFLTYFQNEAQLEKSRLLSDRFSAERPKGSFSTLEIQRTEQGDSAMYLCASSLRYEQYFGPGTRLTVT.

With respect to this clone: Being one base from a much bigger clone, this may be a read error. The CDR3 sequence is CASSGYGCGYTF. The CDR3, as DNA: TGCGCCAGCAGCGGGTACGGCTGTGGCTACACCTTC. The chain recombines TRBV5-1 with TRBJ1-2, with no clear D. The germline V gene encodes CDR1 SGHRS and CDR2 YFSETQ. The V end was cut by 4 bases, the J end by 7 bases, with 11 bases between. This CDR3 has 12 residues.

The V and J genes are TRBV7-8 and TRBJ1-2, with a weak D call TRBD1 (5 bases). Trimming cost V 5 bases and J 1 base, with 14 bases left between them. From germline, CDR1 is SGHVS and CDR2 FQNEAQ. The CDR3 is made up of 15 amino acids. CDR3 DNA sequence: TGTGCCAGCAGCCCGACAGTGAACCTTAACTATGGCTACACCTTC. This translates into CASSPTVNLNYGYTF.

The chain combines TRBV7-2 with TRBJ2-7; no definite D call. The CDR3 is 11 residues long. V was pared by 6 bases and J by 2 bases, with 5 bases between. The germline gives CDR1 SGHTA, CDR2 FQGNSA. CDR3 sequence reads: CASRSPYEQYF. The CDR3 DNA reads as TGTGCCAGCAGGTCCCCCTACGAGCAGTACTTC.

About this clone: A much larger clonotype is one base distant, so this may be a read error. The rearrangement joins TRBV11-2 to TRBJ2-1; TRBD2 agrees at 7 bases. This CDR3 region has 18 residues. CDR1 and CDR2 (germline): SGHAT, FQNNGV. The CDR3 region is CASRVGRWGGSPYSEQFF. CDR3 sequence (DNA): TGTGCCAGCAGGGTCGGTCGGTGGGGCGGGAGTCCTTACAGTGAGCAGTTCTTC.